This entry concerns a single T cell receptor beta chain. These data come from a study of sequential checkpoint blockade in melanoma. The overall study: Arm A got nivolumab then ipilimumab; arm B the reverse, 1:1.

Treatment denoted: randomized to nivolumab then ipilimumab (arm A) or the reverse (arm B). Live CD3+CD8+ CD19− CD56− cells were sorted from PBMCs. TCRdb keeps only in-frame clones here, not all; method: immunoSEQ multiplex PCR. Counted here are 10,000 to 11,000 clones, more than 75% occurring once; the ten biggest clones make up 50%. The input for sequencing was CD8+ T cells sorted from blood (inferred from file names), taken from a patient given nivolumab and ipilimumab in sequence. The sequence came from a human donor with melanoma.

In DNA, the CDR3 is TGCAGCGTTGAAGTACAGGGGGACTACGAGCAGTACTTC. This codes for CSVEVQGDYEQYF. This sequence joins TRBV29-1 and TRBJ2-7, with 8 nucleotides matching TRBD1. Trimming at V came to 1 base and at J to 3 bases, leaving 2 bases not matched to a gene. Germline V gene sequence: CDR1 SQVTM, CDR2 ANQGSEA. CDR3 length: 13 residues.